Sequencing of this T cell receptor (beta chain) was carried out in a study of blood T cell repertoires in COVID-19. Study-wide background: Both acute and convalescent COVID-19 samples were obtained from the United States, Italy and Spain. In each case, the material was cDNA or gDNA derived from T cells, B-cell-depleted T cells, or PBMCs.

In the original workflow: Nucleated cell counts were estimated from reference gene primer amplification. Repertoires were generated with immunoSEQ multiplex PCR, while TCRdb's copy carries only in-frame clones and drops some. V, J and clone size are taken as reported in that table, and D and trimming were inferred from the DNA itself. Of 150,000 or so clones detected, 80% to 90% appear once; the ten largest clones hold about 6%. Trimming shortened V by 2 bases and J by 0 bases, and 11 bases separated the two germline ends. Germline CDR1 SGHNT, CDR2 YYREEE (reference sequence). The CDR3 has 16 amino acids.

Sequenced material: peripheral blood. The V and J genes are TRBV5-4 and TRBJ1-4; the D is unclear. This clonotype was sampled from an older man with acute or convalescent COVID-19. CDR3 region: CASSFRGYATNEKLFF. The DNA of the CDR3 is TGTGCCAGCAGCTTCCGGGGTTACGCAACTAATGAAAAACTGTTTTTT.